Below are 2 T cell receptor beta chains sequenced from a single sample in a study of blood T cells in healthy people across ages. Then a second PCR, running about 6 to 11 cycles, was carried out with a sample-barcoded 5' primer and a J-beta primer mix. TCRdb independently ran MiXCR on the 5' RACE reads; one entry per CDR3 protein. The sample has 850,000 to 1,000,000 distinct CDR3 sequences, around 48% seen once. The sequenced sample consisted of blood. These TCRs come from a young man in good health.

This clonotype was counted a few times. This chain joins TRBV29-1 and TRBJ2-4, with 7 bases fitting TRBD1. The J call may be mistaken, given a closer DNA end match to TRBJ2-7. CDR1 SQVTM and CDR2 ANQGSEA come from the germline V gene. The CDR3 length is 11 residues. The CDR3 DNA sequence: TGCAGCGTTCGACAGGGATTCGAGCAGTACTTC. It codes for CSVRQGFEQYF.

The rearrangement uses TRBV9 and TRBJ1-2; possibly TRBD1 for D (5 bases). CDR3 size: 13 residues. Between the trimmed V and J ends, which lost 0 bases and 2 bases, there was a span of 5 bases. Looked up from germline, CDR1 is SGDLS and CDR2 is YYNGEE. The CDR3, as DNA: TGTGCCAGCAGCGTAGACAGGAACTATGGCTACACCTTC. Amino acids: CASSVDRNYGYTF.